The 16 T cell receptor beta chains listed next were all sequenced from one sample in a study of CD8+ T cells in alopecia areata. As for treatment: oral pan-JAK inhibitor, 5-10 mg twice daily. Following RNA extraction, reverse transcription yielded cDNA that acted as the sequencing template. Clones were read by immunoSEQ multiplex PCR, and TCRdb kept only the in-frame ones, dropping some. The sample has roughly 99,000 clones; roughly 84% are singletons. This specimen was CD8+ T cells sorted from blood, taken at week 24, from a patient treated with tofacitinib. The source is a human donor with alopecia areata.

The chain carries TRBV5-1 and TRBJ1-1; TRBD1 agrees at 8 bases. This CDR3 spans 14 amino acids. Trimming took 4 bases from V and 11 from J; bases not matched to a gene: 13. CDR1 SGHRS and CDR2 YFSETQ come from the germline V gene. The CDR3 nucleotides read TGCGCCAGCAGCCGAAGTGCCGGACAGGGTGATGCTTTCTTT. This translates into CASSRSAGQGDAFF.

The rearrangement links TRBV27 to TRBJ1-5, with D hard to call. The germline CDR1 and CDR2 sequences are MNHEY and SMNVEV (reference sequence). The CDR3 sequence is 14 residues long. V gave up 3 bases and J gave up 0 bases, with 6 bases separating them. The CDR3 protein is CASSLKGSNQPQHF. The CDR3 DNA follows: TGTGCCAGCAGTTTGAAGGGTAGCAATCAGCCCCAGCATTTT.

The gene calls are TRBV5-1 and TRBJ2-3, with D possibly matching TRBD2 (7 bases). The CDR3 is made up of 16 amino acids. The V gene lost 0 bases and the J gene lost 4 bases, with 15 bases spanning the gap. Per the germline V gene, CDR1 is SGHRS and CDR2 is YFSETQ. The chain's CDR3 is CASSLAWGGDADTQYF. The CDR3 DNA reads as TGCGCCAGCAGCTTGGCCTGGGGGGGCGATGCAGATACGCAGTATTTT.

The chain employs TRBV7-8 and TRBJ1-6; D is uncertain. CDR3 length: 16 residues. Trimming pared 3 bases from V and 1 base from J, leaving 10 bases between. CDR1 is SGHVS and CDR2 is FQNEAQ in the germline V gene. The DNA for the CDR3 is TGTGCCAGCAGCTTCATGGTGTGGTCCTATAATTCACCCCTCCACTTT. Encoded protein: CASSFMVWSYNSPLHF.

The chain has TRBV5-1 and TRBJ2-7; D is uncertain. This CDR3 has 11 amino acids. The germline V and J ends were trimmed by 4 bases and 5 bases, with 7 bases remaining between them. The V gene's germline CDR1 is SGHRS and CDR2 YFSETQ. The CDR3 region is CASSVANEQYF. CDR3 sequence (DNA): TGCGCCAGCAGCGTCGCCAACGAGCAGTACTTC.

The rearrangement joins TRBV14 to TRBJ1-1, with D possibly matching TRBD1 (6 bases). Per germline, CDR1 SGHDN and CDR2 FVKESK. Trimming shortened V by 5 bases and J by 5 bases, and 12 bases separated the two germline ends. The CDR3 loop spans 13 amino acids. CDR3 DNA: TGTGCCAGCAGCAAAGGGGGGAGGACTGAAGCTTTCTTT. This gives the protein CASSKGGRTEAFF.

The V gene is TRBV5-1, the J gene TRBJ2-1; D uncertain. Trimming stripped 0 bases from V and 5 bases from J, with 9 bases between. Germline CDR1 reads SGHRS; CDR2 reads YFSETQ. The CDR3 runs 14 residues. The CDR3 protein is CASSLGRLNNEQFF. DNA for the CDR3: TGCGCCAGCAGCTTGGGGAGACTCAACAATGAGCAGTTCTTC. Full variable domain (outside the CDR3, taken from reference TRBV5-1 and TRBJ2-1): KAGVTQTPRYLIKTRGQQVTLSCSPISGHRSVSWYQQTPGQGLQFLFEYFSETQRNKGNFPGRFSGRQFSNSRSEMNVSTLELGDSALYLCASSLGRLNNEQFFGPGTRLTVL.

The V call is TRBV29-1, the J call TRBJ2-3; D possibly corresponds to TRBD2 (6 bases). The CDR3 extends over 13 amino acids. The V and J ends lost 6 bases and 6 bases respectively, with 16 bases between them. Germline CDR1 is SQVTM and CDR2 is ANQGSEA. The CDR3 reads CSVRVAARDTQYF. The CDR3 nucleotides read TGCAGCGTAAGGGTAGCGGCGAGGGATACGCAGTATTTT.

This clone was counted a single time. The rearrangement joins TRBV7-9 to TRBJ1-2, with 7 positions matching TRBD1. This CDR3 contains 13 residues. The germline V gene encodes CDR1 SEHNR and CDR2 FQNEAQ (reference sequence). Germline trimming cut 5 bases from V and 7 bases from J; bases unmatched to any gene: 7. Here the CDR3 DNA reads TGTGCCAGCAGCCCGGACAGGACTGGTGGCTACACCTTC. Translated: CASSPDRTGGYTF. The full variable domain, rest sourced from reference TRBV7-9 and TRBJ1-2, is DTGVSQNPRHKITKRGQNVTFRCDPISEHNRLYWYRQTLGQGPEFLTYFQNEAQLEKSRLLSDRFSAERPKGSFSTLEIQRTEQGDSAMYLCASSPDRTGGYTFGSGTRLTVV.

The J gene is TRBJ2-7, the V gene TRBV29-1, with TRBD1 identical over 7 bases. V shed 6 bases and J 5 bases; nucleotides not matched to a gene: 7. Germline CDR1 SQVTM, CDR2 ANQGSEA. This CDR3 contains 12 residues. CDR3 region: CSVQTGLDEQYF. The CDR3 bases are TGCAGCGTCCAGACAGGGCTGGACGAGCAGTACTTC.

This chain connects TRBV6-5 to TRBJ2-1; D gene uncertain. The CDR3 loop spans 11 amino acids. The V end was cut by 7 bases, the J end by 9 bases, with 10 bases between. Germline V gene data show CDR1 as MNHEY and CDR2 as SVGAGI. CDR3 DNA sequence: TGTGCCAGCAAGACGTACGTTGAGCAGTTCTTC. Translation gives CASKTYVEQFF.

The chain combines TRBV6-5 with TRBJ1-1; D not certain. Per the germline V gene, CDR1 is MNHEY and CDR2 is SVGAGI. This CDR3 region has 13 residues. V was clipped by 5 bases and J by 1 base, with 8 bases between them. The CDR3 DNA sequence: TGTGCCAGCAGTATTAGGGAGAACACTGAAGCTTTCTTT. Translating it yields CASSIRENTEAFF.

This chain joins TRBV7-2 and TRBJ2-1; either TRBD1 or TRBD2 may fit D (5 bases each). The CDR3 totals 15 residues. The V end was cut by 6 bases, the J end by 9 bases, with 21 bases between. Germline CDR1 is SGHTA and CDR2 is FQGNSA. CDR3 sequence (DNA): TGTGCCAGCAGTTTTGAGGGGCCCATTGGAGGTGAGCAGTTCTTC. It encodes CASSFEGPIGGEQFF.

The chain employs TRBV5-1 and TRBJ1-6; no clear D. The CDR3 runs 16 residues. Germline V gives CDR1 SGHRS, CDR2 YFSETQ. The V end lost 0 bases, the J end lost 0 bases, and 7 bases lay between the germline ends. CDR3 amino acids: CASSLAADSYNSPLHF. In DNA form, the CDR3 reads TGCGCCAGCAGCTTGGCCGCGGACTCCTATAATTCACCCCTCCACTTT.

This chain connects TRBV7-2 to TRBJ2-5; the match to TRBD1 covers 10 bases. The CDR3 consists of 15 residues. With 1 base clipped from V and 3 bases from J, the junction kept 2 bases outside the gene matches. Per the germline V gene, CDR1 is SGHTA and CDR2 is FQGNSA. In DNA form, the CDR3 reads TGTGCCAGCAGCTTAGAAGGGACAGGGGAAGAGACCCAGTACTTC. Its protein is CASSLEGTGEETQYF.

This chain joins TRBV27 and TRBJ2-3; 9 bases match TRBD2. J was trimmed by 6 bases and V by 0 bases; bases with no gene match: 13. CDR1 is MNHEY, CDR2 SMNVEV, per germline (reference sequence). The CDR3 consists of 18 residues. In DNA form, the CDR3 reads TGTGCCAGCAGTTTATCCCCTAGTTTAGCGGGGGACCGCGATACGCAGTATTTT. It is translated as CASSLSPSLAGDRDTQYF.